This TCR beta chain emerged from a study of cytomegalovirus exposure and HLA in healthy donors. General study findings and limits: First-cohort TCR clusters tended to co-occur in the 95 to 150 validation repertoires, a later analysis found. Cytomegalovirus association was assigned to about 180 TCR beta chains.

TCRdb keeps only in-frame clones here, not all; method: immunoSEQ multiplex PCR. The sample consists of about 67,000 clones, 94% of them appearing once. Germline lookup yields CDR1 SGHRS and CDR2 YFSETQ. This CDR3 comprises 15 residues. V was clipped by 4 bases and J by 7 bases; unmatched bases: 7. In regard to this clone: Its antigen is undetermined.

Separation from the roughly 680-subject first cohort characterized the 120-subject validation cohort, to which the donors belonged. The V call is TRBV5-1, the J call TRBJ2-5, with 13 bases fitting TRBD2. The source of this sequence is a woman aged 18-30 years in good health and CMV-seronegative. The material sequenced was PBMCs. CDR3 residues: CASSLGTSGEGTQYF. Written as DNA, the CDR3 is TGCGCCAGCAGCCTAGGGACTAGCGGGGAGGGGACCCAGTACTTC.